One and the same sample provided the 19 T cell receptor beta chains below, sequenced in a study of Graves' ophthalmopathy and Graves' hyperthyroidism. Amplification of TCR beta CDR3 regions used RNA transcripts. Scientists carried out first-round RT-PCR using HTBI primers and then a second-round multiplex PCR. TCRdb re-derived calls from the multiplex PCR reads in MiXCR, one entry per CDR3 protein. The sample contains 1 million to 1.3 million distinct CDR3 sequences, about two fifths of which appear only once. The source material was peripheral blood or thyroid tissue (not recorded which). These receptors were taken from an adult man with Graves' hyperthyroidism.

This clonotype was observed once. J is TRBJ2-5 and V is TRBV5-6; the D is unclear. The ends were cut back, 1 base at V and 5 bases at J, with 9 bases in the middle. This CDR3 is built from 13 residues. Germline V gives CDR1 SGHDT, CDR2 YYEEEE. CDR3 in amino acids: CASSLPILETQYF. CDR3 DNA: TGTGCCAGCAGCTTGCCCATCCTGGAGACCCAGTACTTC.

The chain links TRBV25-1 to TRBJ2-5; TRBD1 agrees at 7 bases. CDR3 size: 17 residues. V was pared by 1 base and J by 6 bases, with 14 bases of the junction left unmatched. Germline CDR1 MGHDK, CDR2 SYGVNS. The CDR3 loop is CASSEWDRQGESKTQYF. The CDR3 DNA follows: TGTGCCAGCAGTGAATGGGACAGACAAGGGGAGTCGAAGACCCAGTACTTC.

The chain employs TRBV7-2 and TRBJ2-7; 9 positions match TRBD1. Trimming removed 5 bases from V and 5 bases from J; junction bases left unmatched: 13. The CDR3 covers 16 residues. Germline-derived CDR1 and CDR2 are SGHTA and FQGNSA. The CDR3: CASSGSGGTGNHEQYF. The DNA for the CDR3 is TGTGCCAGCAGCGGATCAGGGGGGACAGGGAACCACGAGCAGTACTTC.

As for this clonotype: A read error may produce the germline difference seen at one junction end. The V gene is TRBV10-2, the J gene TRBJ2-7; 9 bases align to TRBD1. The CDR3 length is 18 residues. Per germline, CDR1 WSHSY and CDR2 SAAADI. The CDR3 is CASSQRRTGTGKFYEQYF. The CDR3 DNA sequence: TGTGCCAGCAGCCAAAGAAGGACCGGGACAGGGAAGTTCTACGAGCAGTACTTC.

Regarding this clonotype: This may come from a read error, since a much larger clone is one base off. The chain combines TRBV5-1 with TRBJ1-1; D not resolved. V was pared by 5 bases and J by 0 bases, with 11 bases between. CDR1 SGHRS and CDR2 YFSETQ come from the germline V gene. The CDR3 sequence is 14 residues long. The CDR3 nucleotides read TGCGCCAGCAGAGAGACAAGGATGAACACTGAAGCTTTCTTT. Translated: CASRETRMNTEAFF.

This rearrangement joins TRBV24-1 to TRBJ1-1; 7 bases agree with TRBD1. Germline V gene data show CDR1 as KGHDR and CDR2 as SFDVKD. The CDR3 is made up of 15 amino acids. Trimming at V came to 0 bases and at J to 3 bases, leaving 3 bases not matched to a gene. CDR3 in DNA: TGTGCCACCAGTGATTTGGCCGGGACAGACACTGAAGCTTTCTTT. It specifies CATSDLAGTDTEAFF.

The chain couples TRBV20-1 to TRBJ2-7, with D maybe TRBD1 (6 bases). CDR3 length equals 13 residues. Germline CDR1 is DFQATT and CDR2 is SNEGSKA (reference sequence). Trimming cost V 3 bases and J 1 base, with 10 bases left between them. The CDR3 DNA sequence: TGCAGTGCTAGCAGACAGGAGTCCTACGAGCAGTACTTC. It codes for CSASRQESYEQYF.

This clonotype was detected ten times or more. The rearrangement uses TRBV5-8 and TRBJ1-1; D not certain. CDR1 is SGHTS, CDR2 YDEGEE, per germline. This CDR3 comprises 14 residues. The ends were cut back, 3 bases at V and 1 base at J, with 10 bases in the middle. CDR3 protein: CASSSTPRNTEAFF. In DNA, the CDR3 is TGTGCCAGCAGCTCGACCCCTCGGAACACTGAAGCTTTCTTT.

The chain recombines TRBV30 with TRBJ2-7; D ambiguous. The germline V and J ends were trimmed by 2 bases and 9 bases, with 14 bases remaining between them. The V gene's germline CDR1 is GTSNPN and CDR2 SVGIG (reference sequence). The CDR3 extends over 12 amino acids. Here the CDR3 reads CAWSSGRHGQYF. CDR3 DNA sequence: TGTGCCTGGAGTTCCGGACGGCACGGGCAGTACTTC.

This clonotype was counted a few times. In DNA, the CDR3 is TGCGCCAGCAGCCAAGAATTTAGCGGGGCCCACGAGCAGTACTTC. Translated: CASSQEFSGAHEQYF. The chain couples TRBV4-3 to TRBJ2-7; 8 bases agree with TRBD2. Germline V gene sequence: CDR1 LGHNA, CDR2 YSLEER. The V and J ends lost 0 bases and 5 bases, in that order; junction bases with no gene match: 6. This CDR3 is 15 amino acids long.

This clonotype was seen once. The V gene is TRBV19, the J gene TRBJ2-2; TRBD2 matches at 8 bases. This CDR3 is built from 14 residues. Germline V lookup: CDR1 LNHDA, CDR2 SQIVND (reference sequence). Trimming removed 9 bases from V and 6 bases from J; junction bases left unmatched: 9. CDR3 bases: TGTGCCAGCAGTTTTGCGGGGGGATCCGGGGAGCTGTTTTTT. Translation gives CASSFAGGSGELFF.

The sample holds many counts of this clonotype. V usage is TRBV5-1 and J usage is TRBJ1-4, with no clear D. This CDR3 is built from 14 residues. Trimming left V 1 base short and J 8 bases short, with 12 bases between. Germline CDR1 and CDR2: SGHRS and YFSETQ. In nucleotides, the CDR3 is TGCGCCAGCAGCTTGCGGCCAGAGCTCGAAAAACTGTTTTTT. Translation: CASSLRPELEKLFF.

Points on this clonotype: This may stem from a read error, because a much larger clone lies one nucleotide away. The chain recombines TRBV5-1 with TRBJ1-2, with D possibly being TRBD1 (6 bases). The CDR3 has 15 amino acids. Germline CDR1 SGHRS, CDR2 YFSETQ. The CDR3 protein is CASSSREAGDYGYAF. CDR3 DNA sequence: TGCGCCAGCAGCTCCCGGGAGGCAGGGGACTATGGCTACGCCTTC.

In this sample, this clonotype turned up once. The chain is built from TRBV29-1 and TRBJ1-2; D call uncertain. Trimming cost V 8 bases and J 2 bases, with 9 bases left between them. Germline V lookup: CDR1 SQVTM, CDR2 ANQGSEA. This CDR3 comprises 11 residues. CDR3 in DNA: TGCAGCTTAGGAGAGAACTATGGCTACACCTTC. Its protein is CSLGENYGYTF. The full variable domain, with the rest looked up from reference TRBV29-1 and TRBJ1-2, is SAVISQKPSRDICQRGTSLTIQCQVDSQVTMMFWYRQQPGQSLTLIATANQGSEATYESGFVIDKFPISRPNLTFSTLTVSNMSPEDSSIYLCSLGENYGYTFGSGTRLTVV.

This rearrangement joins TRBV2 to TRBJ1-6; D is undetermined. V dropped 7 bases and J dropped 0 bases, with 13 bases sitting between them. Germline CDR1 SNHLY, CDR2 FYNNEI. This CDR3 spans 16 amino acids. The CDR3 spells CASKATGSSYNSPLHF. CDR3 nucleotide sequence: TGTGCCAGCAAGGCGACGGGGAGCTCCTATAATTCACCCCTCCACTTT.

Points on this clonotype: A much larger clone lies one base from this, so it may be a read error. V and J are TRBV20-1 and TRBJ2-2; the D gene is possibly TRBD1 (5 bases). Germline CDR1 reads DFQATT; CDR2 reads SNEGSKA (reference sequence). CDR3 length: 14 residues. DNA for the CDR3: TGCAATGCTAGACCAGGGACGAACACCGGGGAGCTGTTTTTT. This gives the protein CNARPGTNTGELFF.

The table lists this clonotype with a few counts. The chain uses TRBV19 and TRBJ2-7; TRBD1 is a possible D gene (6 bases). CDR3 length equals 17 residues. Germline V gives CDR1 LNHDA, CDR2 SQIVND (reference sequence). The ends were cut back, 1 base at V and 1 base at J, with 17 bases in the middle. The DNA of the CDR3 is TGTGCCAGTAGTATAGTTTTCGTTGGGACACCGTCCTACGAGCAGTACTTC. Its protein product is CASSIVFVGTPSYEQYF.

This clonotype was seen ten or more times. The rearrangement links TRBV5-1 to TRBJ2-5; no clear D gene. The germline V gene has CDR1 SGHRS and CDR2 YFSETQ. The V end was cut by 0 bases, the J end by 4 bases, with 10 bases between. CDR3 length: 14 residues. The CDR3 DNA reads TGCGCCAGCAGCTTGGATTCAGGTGCAGAGACCCAGTACTTC. Protein: CASSLDSGAETQYF.

In its sample, this clonotype was seen many times. The chain couples TRBV7-2 to TRBJ1-1; D is ambiguous. The V end was cut by 3 bases, the J end by 6 bases, with 11 bases between. Germline V gives CDR1 SGHTA, CDR2 FQGNSA. The CDR3 spans 13 residues. Here the CDR3 DNA reads TGTGCCAGCAGCTTGTTCGGAGGGCCTGAAGCTTTCTTT. This encodes CASSLFGGPEAFF.